This TCR beta chain appears in the sequencing data of a study of T cells in Graves' hyperthyroidism and ophthalmopathy. In this sample, this clonotype turned up a few times. Its antigen is still unknown. Diagnoses rested on clinical symptoms, serum thyroxine and TRAb, thyroid ultrasound and orbital computed tomography. Using approximately 10 ml of fresh peripheral blood, PBMCs were prepared. Amplification of TCR beta CDR3 regions was performed using RNA transcripts as template. Researchers ran a first-round RT-PCR on the TCR CDR3 using the HTBI primer set. MiXCR was run by TCRdb on the multiplex PCR reads, yielding one entry per CDR3 protein. The sample includes almost 600,000 distinct CDR3 sequences, 11% to 15% of them seen just once. The CDR3 extends over 13 amino acids. V lost 7 bases, J lost 1 base, and 3 bases stayed unmatched. Per the germline V gene, CDR1 is MDHEN and CDR2 is SYDVKM. General observations from the study: Stable hyperthyroidism and ophthalmopathy were separated using 13 V-J signatures.

This chain uses TRBV28 with TRBJ2-5; 7 nucleotides line up with TRBD1. Sequenced sample: blood. The sequence derives from a woman in her 30s with Graves' hyperthyroidism that later progressed to Graves' ophthalmopathy. In DNA, the CDR3 is TGTGCCAGCAACCGGGACAGCCAAGAGACCCAGTACTTC. Translating gives CASNRDSQETQYF.